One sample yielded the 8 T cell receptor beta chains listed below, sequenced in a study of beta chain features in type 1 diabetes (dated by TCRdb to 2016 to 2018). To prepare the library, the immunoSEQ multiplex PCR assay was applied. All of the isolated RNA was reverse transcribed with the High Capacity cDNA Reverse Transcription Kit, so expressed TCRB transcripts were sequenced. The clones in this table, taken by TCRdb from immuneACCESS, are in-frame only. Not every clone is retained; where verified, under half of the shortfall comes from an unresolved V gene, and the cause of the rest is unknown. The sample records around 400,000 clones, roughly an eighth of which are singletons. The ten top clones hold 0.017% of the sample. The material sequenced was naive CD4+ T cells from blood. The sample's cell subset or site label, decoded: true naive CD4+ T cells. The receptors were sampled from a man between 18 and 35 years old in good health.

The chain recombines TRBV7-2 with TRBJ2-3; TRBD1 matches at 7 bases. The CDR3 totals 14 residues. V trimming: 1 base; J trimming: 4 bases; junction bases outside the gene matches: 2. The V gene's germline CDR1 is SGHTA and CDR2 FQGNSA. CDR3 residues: CASSLDQGADTQYF. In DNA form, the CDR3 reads TGTGCCAGCAGCTTAGACCAGGGGGCAGATACGCAGTATTTT.

The CDR3 spells CASSMGGGNQPQHF. As DNA, the CDR3 is TGTGCCAGCAGCATGGGGGGGGGTAATCAGCCCCAGCATTTT. J is TRBJ1-5 and V is TRBV6-5; D might be TRBD1 (5 bases). The CDR3 contains 14 residues. Germline CDR1 MNHEY, CDR2 SVGAGI. The V end lost 6 bases, the J end lost 4 bases, and 13 bases lay between the germline ends.

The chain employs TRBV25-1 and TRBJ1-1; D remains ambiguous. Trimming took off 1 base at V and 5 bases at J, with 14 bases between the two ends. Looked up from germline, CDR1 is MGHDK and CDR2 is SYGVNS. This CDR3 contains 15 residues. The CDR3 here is CASSESEVRRTEAFF. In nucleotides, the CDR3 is TGTGCCAGCAGTGAATCAGAGGTAAGACGAACTGAAGCTTTCTTT.

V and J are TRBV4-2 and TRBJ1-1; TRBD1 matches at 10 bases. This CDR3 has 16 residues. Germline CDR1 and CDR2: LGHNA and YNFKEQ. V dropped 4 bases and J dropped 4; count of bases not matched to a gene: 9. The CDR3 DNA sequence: TGTGCCAGCAGCCTGTCTGGGACAGGGGTAAGCACTGAAGCTTTCTTT. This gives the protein CASSLSGTGVSTEAFF.

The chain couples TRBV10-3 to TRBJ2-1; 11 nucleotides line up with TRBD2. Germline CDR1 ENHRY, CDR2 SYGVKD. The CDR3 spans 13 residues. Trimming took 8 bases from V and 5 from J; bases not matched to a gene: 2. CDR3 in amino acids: CAILAGGDNEQFF. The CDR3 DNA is TGTGCCATCTTAGCGGGAGGGGACAATGAGCAGTTCTTC.

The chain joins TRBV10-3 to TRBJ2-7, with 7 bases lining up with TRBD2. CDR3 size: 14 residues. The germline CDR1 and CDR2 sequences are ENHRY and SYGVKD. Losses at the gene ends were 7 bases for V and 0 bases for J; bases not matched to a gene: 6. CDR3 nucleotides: TGTGCCATCAACGAGGGGACTATCTCCTACGAGCAGTACTTC. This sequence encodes CAINEGTISYEQYF.

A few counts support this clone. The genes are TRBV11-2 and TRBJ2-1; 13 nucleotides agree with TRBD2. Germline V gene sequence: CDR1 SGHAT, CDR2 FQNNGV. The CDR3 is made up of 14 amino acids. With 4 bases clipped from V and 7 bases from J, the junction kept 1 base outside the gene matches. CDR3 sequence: CASSWGLAGNEQFF. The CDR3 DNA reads TGTGCCAGCAGCTGGGGACTAGCGGGGAATGAGCAGTTCTTC.

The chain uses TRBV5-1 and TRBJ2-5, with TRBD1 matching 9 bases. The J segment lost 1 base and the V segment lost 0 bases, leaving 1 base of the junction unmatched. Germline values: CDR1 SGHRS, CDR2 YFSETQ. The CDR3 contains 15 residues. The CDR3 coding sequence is TGCGCCAGCAGCTTGGTGACAGGGGGCCAAGAGACCCAGTACTTC. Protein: CASSLVTGGQETQYF.